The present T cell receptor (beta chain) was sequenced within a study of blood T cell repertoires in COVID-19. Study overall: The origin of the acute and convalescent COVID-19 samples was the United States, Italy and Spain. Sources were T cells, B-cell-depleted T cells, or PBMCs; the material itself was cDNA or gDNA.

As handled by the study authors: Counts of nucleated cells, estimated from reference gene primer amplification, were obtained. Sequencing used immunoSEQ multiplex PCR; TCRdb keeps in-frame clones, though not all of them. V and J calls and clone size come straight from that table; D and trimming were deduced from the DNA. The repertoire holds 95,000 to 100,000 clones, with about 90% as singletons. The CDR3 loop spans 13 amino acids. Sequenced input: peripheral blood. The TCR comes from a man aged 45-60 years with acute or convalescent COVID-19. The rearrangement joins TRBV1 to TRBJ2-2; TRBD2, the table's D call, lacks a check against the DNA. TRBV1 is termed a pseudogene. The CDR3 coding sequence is TGCACCAGCCCAGCGGGGACTTCCGGGGAGCTGTTTTTT. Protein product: CTSPAGTSGELFF.